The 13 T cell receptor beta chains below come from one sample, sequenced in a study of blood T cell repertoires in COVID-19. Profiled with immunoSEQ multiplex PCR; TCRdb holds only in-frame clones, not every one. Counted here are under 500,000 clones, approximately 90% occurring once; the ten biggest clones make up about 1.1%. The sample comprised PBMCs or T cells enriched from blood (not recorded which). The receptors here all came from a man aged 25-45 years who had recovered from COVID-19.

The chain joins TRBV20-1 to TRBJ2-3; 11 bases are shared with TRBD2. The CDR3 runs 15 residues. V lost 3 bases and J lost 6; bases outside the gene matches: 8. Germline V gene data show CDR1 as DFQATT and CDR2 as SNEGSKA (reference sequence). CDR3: CSASPTSGRGDTQYF. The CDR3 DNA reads TGCAGTGCTAGTCCCACTAGCGGGAGAGGGGATACGCAGTATTTT.

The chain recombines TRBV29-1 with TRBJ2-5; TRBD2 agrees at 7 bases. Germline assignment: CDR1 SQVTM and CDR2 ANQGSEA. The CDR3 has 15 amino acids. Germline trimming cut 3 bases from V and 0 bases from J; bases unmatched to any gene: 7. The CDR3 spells CSVEGDYKYQETQYF. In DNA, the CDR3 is TGCAGCGTTGAGGGGGACTATAAGTACCAAGAGACCCAGTACTTC.

The CDR3 here is CSVEWLTGDYGYTF. In DNA form, the CDR3 reads TGCAGCGTCGAATGGCTAACAGGGGACTATGGCTACACCTTC. The V call is TRBV29-1, the J call TRBJ1-2; 7 bases are a match to TRBD1. Germline V gives CDR1 SQVTM, CDR2 ANQGSEA. The length of the CDR3 is 14 residues. V was pared by 6 bases and J by 3 bases, with 10 bases of the junction left unmatched.

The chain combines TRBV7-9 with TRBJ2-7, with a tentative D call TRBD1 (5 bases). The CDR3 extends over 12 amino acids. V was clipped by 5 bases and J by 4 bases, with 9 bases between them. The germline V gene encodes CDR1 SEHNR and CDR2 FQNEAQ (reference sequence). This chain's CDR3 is CASSVGQYEQYF. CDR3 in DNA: TGTGCCAGCAGCGTCGGACAATACGAGCAGTACTTC.

The CDR3 is CAITRQSTDTQYF. The CDR3, as DNA: TGTGCCATCACGAGGCAAAGCACAGATACGCAGTATTTT. The chain carries TRBV10-3 and TRBJ2-3, with D unresolved. The CDR3 spans 13 residues. V was clipped by 7 bases and J by 0 bases, with 8 bases between them. Germline lookup yields CDR1 ENHRY and CDR2 SYGVKD.

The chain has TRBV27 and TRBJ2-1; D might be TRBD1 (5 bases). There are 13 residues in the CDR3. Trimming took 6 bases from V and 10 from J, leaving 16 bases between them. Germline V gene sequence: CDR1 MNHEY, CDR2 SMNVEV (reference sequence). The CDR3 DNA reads TGTGCCAGCAGCTGGGGTGCTAGACAGGAGCAGTTCTTC. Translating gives CASSWGARQEQFF.

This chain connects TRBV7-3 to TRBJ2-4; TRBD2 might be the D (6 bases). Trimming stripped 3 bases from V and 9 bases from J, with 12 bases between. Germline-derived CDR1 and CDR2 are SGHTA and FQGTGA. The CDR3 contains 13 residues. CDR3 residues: CASSLAGIGIQYF. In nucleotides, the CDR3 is TGTGCCAGCAGCTTGGCGGGGATCGGCATTCAGTACTTC.

In DNA, the CDR3 is TGCGCCAGCAGCGCCTATACAGGGGGGGAAAACATTCAGTACTTC. Translating gives CASSAYTGGENIQYF. V gene TRBV5-1 combines with J gene TRBJ2-4, with a possible D match to TRBD1 (8 bases). The CDR3 totals 15 residues. Germline V gene sequence: CDR1 SGHRS, CDR2 YFSETQ. V lost 4 bases and J lost 5, with 16 bases in between.

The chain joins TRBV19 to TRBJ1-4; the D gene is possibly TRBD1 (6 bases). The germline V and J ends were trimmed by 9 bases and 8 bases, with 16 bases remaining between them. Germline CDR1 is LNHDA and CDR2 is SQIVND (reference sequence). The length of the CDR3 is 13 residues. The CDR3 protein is CASRGRLGEKLFF. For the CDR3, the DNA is TGTGCCAGCAGGGGAAGGCTGGGAGAAAAACTGTTTTTT.

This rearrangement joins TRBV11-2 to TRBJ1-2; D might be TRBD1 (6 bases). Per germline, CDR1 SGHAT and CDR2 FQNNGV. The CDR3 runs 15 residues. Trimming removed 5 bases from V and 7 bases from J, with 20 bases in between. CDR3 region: CASSPSEDRRVGYTF. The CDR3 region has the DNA TGTGCCAGCAGCCCGTCGGAAGACAGGAGAGTTGGCTACACCTTC.

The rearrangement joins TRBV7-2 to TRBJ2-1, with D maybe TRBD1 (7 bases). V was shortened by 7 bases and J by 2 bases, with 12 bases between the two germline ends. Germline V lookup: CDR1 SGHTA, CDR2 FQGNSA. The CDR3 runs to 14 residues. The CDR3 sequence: CASMPGGPYNEQFF. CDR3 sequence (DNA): TGTGCCAGCATGCCAGGGGGGCCCTACAATGAGCAGTTCTTC.

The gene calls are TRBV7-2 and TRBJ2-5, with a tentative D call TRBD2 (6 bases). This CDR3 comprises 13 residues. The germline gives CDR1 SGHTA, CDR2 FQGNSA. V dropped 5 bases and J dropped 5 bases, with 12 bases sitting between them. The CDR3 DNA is TGTGCCAGCAGCATCCTGAGCGGGGAGACCCAGTACTTC. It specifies CASSILSGETQYF.

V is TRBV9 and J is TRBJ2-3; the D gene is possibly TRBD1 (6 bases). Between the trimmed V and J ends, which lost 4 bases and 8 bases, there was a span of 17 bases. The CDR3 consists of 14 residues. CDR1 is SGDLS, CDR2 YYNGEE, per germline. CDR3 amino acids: CASSPESQGSTQYF. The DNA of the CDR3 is TGTGCCAGCAGCCCCGAATCCCAGGGGAGTACGCAGTATTTT.